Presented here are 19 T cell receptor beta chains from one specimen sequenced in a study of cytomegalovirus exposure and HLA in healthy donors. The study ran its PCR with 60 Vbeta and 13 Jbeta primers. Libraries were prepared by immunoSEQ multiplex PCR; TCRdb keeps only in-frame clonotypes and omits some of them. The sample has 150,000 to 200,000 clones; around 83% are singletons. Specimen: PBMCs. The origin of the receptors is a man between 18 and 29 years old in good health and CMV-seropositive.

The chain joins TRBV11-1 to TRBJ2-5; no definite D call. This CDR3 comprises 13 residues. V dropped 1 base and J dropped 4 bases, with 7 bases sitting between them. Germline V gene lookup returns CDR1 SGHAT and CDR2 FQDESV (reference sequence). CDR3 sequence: CASSLGSPETQYF. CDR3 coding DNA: TGTGCCAGCAGCTTAGGCAGTCCAGAGACCCAGTACTTC.

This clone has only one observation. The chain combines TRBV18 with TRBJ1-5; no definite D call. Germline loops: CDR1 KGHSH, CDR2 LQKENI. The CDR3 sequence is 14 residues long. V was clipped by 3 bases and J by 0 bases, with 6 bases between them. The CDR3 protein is CASSPSGSNQPQHF. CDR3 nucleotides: TGTGCCAGCTCACCCTCGGGTAGCAATCAGCCCCAGCATTTT.

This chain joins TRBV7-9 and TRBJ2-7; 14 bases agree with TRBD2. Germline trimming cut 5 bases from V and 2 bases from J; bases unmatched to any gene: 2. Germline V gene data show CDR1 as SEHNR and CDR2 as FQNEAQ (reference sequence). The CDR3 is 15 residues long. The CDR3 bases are TGTGCCAGCAGCGGGGGACTAGCGGGGGCCTACGAGCAGTACTTC. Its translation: CASSGGLAGAYEQYF.

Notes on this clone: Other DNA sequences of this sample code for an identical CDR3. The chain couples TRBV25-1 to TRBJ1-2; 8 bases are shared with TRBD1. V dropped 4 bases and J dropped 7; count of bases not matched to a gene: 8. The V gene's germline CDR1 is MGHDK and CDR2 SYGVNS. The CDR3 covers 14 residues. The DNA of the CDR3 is TGTGCCAGCAGTGGGATGACAGGGGTACGTGGCTACACCTTC. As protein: CASSGMTGVRGYTF.

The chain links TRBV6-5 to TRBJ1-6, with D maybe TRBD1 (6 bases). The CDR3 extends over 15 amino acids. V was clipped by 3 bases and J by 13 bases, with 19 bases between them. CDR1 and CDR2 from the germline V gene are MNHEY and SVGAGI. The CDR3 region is CASSYSGVGKWPLHF. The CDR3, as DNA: TGTGCCAGCAGTTATTCAGGGGTGGGTAAATGGCCCCTCCACTTT.

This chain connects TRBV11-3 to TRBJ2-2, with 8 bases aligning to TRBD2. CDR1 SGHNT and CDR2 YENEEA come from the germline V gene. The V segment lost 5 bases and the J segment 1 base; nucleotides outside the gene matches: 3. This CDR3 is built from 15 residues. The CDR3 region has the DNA TGTGCCAGCAGCACACTAGCGGAGAACACCGGGGAGCTGTTTTTT. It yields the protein CASSTLAENTGELFF.

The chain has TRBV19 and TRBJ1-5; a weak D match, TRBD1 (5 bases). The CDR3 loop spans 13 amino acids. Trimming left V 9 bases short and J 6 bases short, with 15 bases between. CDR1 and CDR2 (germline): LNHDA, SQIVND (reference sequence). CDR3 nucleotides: TGTGCCAGCGCCTTGGGGGGACGTCAGCCCCAGCATTTT. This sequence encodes CASALGGRQPQHF.

CDR3 residues: CAWSHRDNQPQHF. The CDR3, as DNA: TGTGCCTGGAGTCACAGGGATAATCAGCCCCAGCATTTT. The V call is TRBV30, the J call TRBJ1-5, with a tentative D call TRBD1 (6 bases). Germline assignment: CDR1 GTSNPN and CDR2 SVGIG (reference sequence). Trimming removed 2 bases at V and 4 bases at J, with 9 bases between. There are 13 residues in the CDR3.

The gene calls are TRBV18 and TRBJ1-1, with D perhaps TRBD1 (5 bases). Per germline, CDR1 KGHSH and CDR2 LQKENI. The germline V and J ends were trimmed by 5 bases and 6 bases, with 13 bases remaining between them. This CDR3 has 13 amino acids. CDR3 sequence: CASSFREQAEAFF. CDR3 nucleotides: TGTGCCAGCTCATTCAGGGAACAGGCTGAAGCTTTCTTT.

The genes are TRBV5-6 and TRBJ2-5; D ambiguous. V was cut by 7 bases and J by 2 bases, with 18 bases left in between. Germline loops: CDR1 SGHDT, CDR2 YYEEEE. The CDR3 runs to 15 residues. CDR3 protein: CASLLNGNPQETQYF. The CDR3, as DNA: TGTGCCAGCCTCCTTAACGGTAACCCACAAGAGACCCAGTACTTC.

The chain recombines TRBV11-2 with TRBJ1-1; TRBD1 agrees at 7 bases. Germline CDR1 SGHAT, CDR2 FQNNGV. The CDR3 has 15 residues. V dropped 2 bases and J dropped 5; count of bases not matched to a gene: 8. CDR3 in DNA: TGTGCCAGCAGCTTACTCCGGACAGGAGGGACTGAAGCTTTCTTT. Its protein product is CASSLLRTGGTEAFF. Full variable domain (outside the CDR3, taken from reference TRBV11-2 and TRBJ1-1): EAGVAQSPRYKIIEKRQSVAFWCNPISGHATLYWYQQILGQGPKLLIQFQNNGVVDDSQLPKDRFSAERLKGVDSTLKIQPAKLEDSAVYLCASSLLRTGGTEAFFGQGTRLTVV.

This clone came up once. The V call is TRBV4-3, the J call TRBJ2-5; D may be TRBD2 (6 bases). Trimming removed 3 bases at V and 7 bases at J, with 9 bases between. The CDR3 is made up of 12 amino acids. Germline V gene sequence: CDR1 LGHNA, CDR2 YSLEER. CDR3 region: CASSHVGGTQYF. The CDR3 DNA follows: TGCGCCAGCAGCCACGTGGGGGGGACCCAGTACTTC.

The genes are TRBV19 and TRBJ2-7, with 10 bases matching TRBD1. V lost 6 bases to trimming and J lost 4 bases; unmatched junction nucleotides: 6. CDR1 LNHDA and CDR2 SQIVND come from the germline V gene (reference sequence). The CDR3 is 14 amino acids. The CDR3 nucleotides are TGTGCCAGTAGCCCGGGACAGGGGACTTACGAGCAGTACTTC. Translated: CASSPGQGTYEQYF.

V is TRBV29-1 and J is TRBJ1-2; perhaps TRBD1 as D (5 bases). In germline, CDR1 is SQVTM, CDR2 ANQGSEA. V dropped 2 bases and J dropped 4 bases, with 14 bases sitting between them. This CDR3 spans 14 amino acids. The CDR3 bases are TGCAGCGTTGAACACCTAGACAGTTCCTATGGCTACACCTTC. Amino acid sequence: CSVEHLDSSYGYTF.

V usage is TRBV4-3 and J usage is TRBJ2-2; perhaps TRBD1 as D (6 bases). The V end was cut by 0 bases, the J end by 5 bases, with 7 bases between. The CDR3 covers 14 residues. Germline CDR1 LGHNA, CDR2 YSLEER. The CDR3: CASSQDQGTGELFF. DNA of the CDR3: TGCGCCAGCAGCCAAGATCAGGGGACCGGGGAGCTGTTTTTT.

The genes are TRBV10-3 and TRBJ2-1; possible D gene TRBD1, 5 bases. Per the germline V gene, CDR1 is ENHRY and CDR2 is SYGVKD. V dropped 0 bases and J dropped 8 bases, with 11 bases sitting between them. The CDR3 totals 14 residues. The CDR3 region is CAISESTASDEQFF. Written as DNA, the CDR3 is TGTGCCATCAGTGAGTCGACAGCGAGCGATGAGCAGTTCTTC.

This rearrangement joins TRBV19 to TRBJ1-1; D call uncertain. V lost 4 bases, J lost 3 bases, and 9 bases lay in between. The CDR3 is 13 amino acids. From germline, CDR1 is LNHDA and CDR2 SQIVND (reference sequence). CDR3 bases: TGTGCCAGTAGTACAGGAATCCACACTGAAGCTTTCTTT. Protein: CASSTGIHTEAFF.

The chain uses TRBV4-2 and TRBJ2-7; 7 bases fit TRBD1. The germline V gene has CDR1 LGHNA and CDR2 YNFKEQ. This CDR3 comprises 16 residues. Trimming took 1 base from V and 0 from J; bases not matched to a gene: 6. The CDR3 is CASSQGGTALSYEQYF. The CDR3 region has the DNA TGTGCCAGCAGCCAAGGTGGGACAGCTCTCTCCTACGAGCAGTACTTC.

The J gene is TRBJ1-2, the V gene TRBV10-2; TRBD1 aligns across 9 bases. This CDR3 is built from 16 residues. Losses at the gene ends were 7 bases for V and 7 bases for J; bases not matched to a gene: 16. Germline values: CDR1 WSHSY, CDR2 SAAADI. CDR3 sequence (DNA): TGCGCCAGCACGGCTTTAGGACAGGGGAGGCTCGGTGGCTACACCTTC. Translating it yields CASTALGQGRLGGYTF.